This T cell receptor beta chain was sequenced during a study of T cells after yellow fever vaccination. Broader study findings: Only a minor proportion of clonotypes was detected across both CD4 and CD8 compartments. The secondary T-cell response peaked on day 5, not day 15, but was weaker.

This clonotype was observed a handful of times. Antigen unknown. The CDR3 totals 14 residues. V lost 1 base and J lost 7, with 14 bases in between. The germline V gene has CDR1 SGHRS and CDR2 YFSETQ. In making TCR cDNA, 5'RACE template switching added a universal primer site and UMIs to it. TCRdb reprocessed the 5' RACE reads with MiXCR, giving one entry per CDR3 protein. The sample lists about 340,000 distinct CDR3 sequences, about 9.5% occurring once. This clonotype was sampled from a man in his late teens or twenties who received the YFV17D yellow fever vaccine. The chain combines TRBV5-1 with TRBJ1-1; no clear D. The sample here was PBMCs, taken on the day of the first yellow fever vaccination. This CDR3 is CASSLLGRLDEAFF. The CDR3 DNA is TGCGCCAGCAGCTTGCTAGGGAGGTTAGATGAAGCTTTCTTT.